Presented here are 18 T cell receptor beta chains from one specimen sequenced in a study of blood T cell repertoires in COVID-19. Clones were read by immunoSEQ multiplex PCR, and TCRdb kept only the in-frame ones, dropping some. The sample lists about 250,000 clones; 85% to 90% were seen once. The sample was peripheral blood. The receptors were gathered from a man aged 30-40 years with acute or convalescent COVID-19.

This clone was seen once. V gene TRBV6-5 combines with J gene TRBJ2-5; 12 bases fit TRBD2. Germline loops: CDR1 MNHEY, CDR2 SVGAGI. The trim removed 2 bases at V and 4 bases at J, leaving 5 bases unmatched. The CDR3 consists of 16 residues. Written as DNA, the CDR3 is TGTGCCAGCAGTTACCAGCCTAGCGGGGGGGCAGAGACCCAGTACTTC. Translating gives CASSYQPSGGAETQYF.

The sample holds a few counts of this clone. J is TRBJ1-2 and V is TRBV2, with D possibly matching TRBD1 (6 bases). CDR3 length: 14 amino acids. The germline CDR1 and CDR2 sequences are SNHLY and FYNNEI. The V end lost 0 bases, the J end lost 4 bases, and 9 bases lay between the germline ends. CDR3 protein: CASSEAFRGYGYTF. In nucleotides, the CDR3 is TGTGCCAGCAGTGAAGCCTTCAGGGGCTATGGCTACACCTTC.

This clone came up once. The J gene is TRBJ1-5, the V gene TRBV6-4; D is unresolved. Looked up from germline, CDR1 is MRHNA and CDR2 is SNTAGT. V shed 7 bases and J shed 7 bases, with 20 bases lying between them. The CDR3 is made up of 15 amino acids. The CDR3 region is CASTRDAGLRQPQHF. The DNA of the CDR3 is TGTGCCAGCACCCGTGACGCGGGTTTGAGGCAGCCCCAGCATTTT.

The chain recombines TRBV6-6 with TRBJ1-4; tentative D call: TRBD1 (5 bases). V was shortened by 4 bases and J by 1 base, with 7 bases between the two germline ends. The CDR3 totals 14 residues. Germline V gene data show CDR1 as MNHNY and CDR2 as SVGAGI (reference sequence). In DNA form, the CDR3 reads TGTGCCAGCAGTTTGGGGGGAACTAATGAAAAACTGTTTTTT. It yields the protein CASSLGGTNEKLFF.

The rearrangement joins TRBV6-5 to TRBJ1-2; D gene ambiguous. V was clipped by 7 bases and J by 9 bases, with 21 bases between them. Germline values: CDR1 MNHEY, CDR2 SVGAGI. This CDR3 is built from 14 residues. Written as DNA, the CDR3 is TGTGCCAGCATCGGTCTGCAGAGCGGGTCCCGCTACACCTTC. Protein sequence: CASIGLQSGSRYTF.

This clone has a handful of counts. The chain links TRBV28 to TRBJ1-1, with TRBD1 matching over 7 bases. Germline V gives CDR1 MDHEN, CDR2 SYDVKM. The CDR3 extends over 15 amino acids. V shed 6 bases and J 2 bases; nucleotides not matched to a gene: 9. CDR3: CASSPNPGGNTEAFF. CDR3 nucleotides: TGTGCCAGCAGCCCCAACCCAGGGGGAAACACTGAAGCTTTCTTT. The full variable domain, in which reference TRBV28 and TRBJ1-1 provide the parts outside the CDR3, is DVKVTQSSRYLVKRTGEKVFLECVQDMDHENMFWYRQDPGLGLRLIYFSYDVKMKEKGDIPEGYSVSREKKERFSLILESASTNQTSMYLCASSPNPGGNTEAFFGQGTRLTVV.

The chain is built from TRBV2 and TRBJ1-2; 8 bases are a match to TRBD1. J gave up 9 bases and V 5 bases, and 17 bases lay outside the gene matches. The V gene's germline CDR1 is SNHLY and CDR2 FYNNEI. There are 16 residues in the CDR3. CDR3 loop: CASSPSTGVYDLSYTF. CDR3 DNA sequence: TGTGCCAGCAGTCCCTCGACAGGGGTTTATGATTTGAGCTACACCTTC.

V gene TRBV9 combines with J gene TRBJ1-3, with TRBD1 matching over 9 bases. This CDR3 contains 17 residues. CDR1 is SGDLS, CDR2 YYNGEE, per germline. V lost 3 bases to trimming and J lost 4 bases; unmatched junction nucleotides: 11. Here the CDR3 reads CASSDSVQGARGNTIYF. In DNA, the CDR3 is TGTGCCAGCAGCGATTCTGTACAGGGGGCGAGGGGAAACACCATATATTTT.

The V and J genes are TRBV20-1 and TRBJ2-5; possible D gene TRBD1, 5 bases. Per germline, CDR1 DFQATT and CDR2 SNEGSKA (reference sequence). This CDR3 spans 11 amino acids. CDR3 amino acids: CSLRGRETQYF. CDR3 DNA: TGCAGCCTAAGGGGCCGGGAGACCCAGTACTTC.

The V and J genes are TRBV2 and TRBJ1-1; possible D gene TRBD1, 5 bases. Trimming left V 4 bases short and J 4 bases short, with 16 bases between. The germline V gene has CDR1 SNHLY and CDR2 FYNNEI. This CDR3 contains 15 residues. The CDR3 sequence is CASSVRDSGSTEAFF. The CDR3 DNA reads as TGTGCCAGCAGTGTCCGGGACTCTGGGAGCACTGAAGCTTTCTTT.

The chain recombines TRBV21-1 with TRBJ1-5; the table assigns TRBD1, which was not confirmed against the DNA. TRBV21-1 is termed a pseudogene. This CDR3 is 12 amino acids long. CDR3 in DNA: TGTGCCAGCGGGCCCGCTGGTCAGCCCCAGCATTTT. This codes for CASGPAGQPQHF.

The chain joins TRBV9 to TRBJ2-2, with D hard to call. Germline values: CDR1 SGDLS, CDR2 YYNGEE. This CDR3 has 14 amino acids. The V and J ends lost 1 base and 1 base respectively, with 5 bases between them. This CDR3 reads CASSVLENTGELFF. The CDR3 region has the DNA TGTGCCAGCAGCGTATTAGAGAACACCGGGGAGCTGTTTTTT. Full variable domain (outside the CDR3, taken from reference TRBV9 and TRBJ2-2): DSGVTQTPKHLITATGQRVTLRCSPRSGDLSVYWYQQSLDQGLQFLIQYYNGEERAKGNILERFSAQQFPDLHSELNLSSLELGDSALYFCASSVLENTGELFFGEGSRLTVL.

The chain employs TRBV5-5 and TRBJ2-7, with TRBD2 as a possible D gene (6 bases). CDR3 length equals 15 residues. The germline CDR1 and CDR2 sequences are SGHKS and YYEKEE (reference sequence). The ends were cut back, 4 bases at V and 3 bases at J, with 17 bases in the middle. CDR3 in amino acids: CASSRGTGMGYEQYF. The CDR3 DNA is TGTGCCAGCAGCCGCGGGACCGGCATGGGCTACGAGCAGTACTTC.

The chain employs TRBV5-8 and TRBJ1-5, with a possible D match to TRBD1 (5 bases). V was trimmed by 5 bases and J by 2 bases, leaving 14 bases between them. This CDR3 has 15 amino acids. Looked up from germline, CDR1 is SGHTS and CDR2 is YDEGEE. The CDR3 sequence is CASRPTGFGNQPQHF. As DNA, the CDR3 is TGTGCCAGCAGGCCCACAGGATTTGGCAATCAGCCCCAGCATTTT.

The chain joins TRBV6-6 to TRBJ1-1; 7 bases align to TRBD1. Germline V gene data show CDR1 as MNHNY and CDR2 as SVGAGI (reference sequence). The CDR3 has 11 amino acids. The V and J ends lost 4 bases and 8 bases, in that order; junction bases with no gene match: 1. The CDR3 here is CASSSDREAFF. CDR3 bases: TGTGCCAGCAGTTCGGACAGGGAAGCTTTCTTT.

The V call is TRBV5-1, the J call TRBJ2-1; a weak D match, TRBD2 (5 bases). Germline V gene sequence: CDR1 SGHRS, CDR2 YFSETQ. CDR3 length: 13 amino acids. V shed 8 bases and J shed 1 base, with 10 bases lying between them. The CDR3 protein is CARLVPSYNEQFF. The CDR3 DNA is TGCGCCAGACTAGTTCCGTCCTACAATGAGCAGTTCTTC.

CDR3 region: CASSRTQVSSYNEQFF. CDR3 sequence (DNA): TGTGCCAGCAGCCGGACACAGGTGAGCTCCTACAATGAGCAGTTCTTC. The chain links TRBV11-3 to TRBJ2-1; TRBD1 is a possible D gene (5 bases). The V end was cut by 5 bases, the J end by 0 bases, with 14 bases between. The CDR3 has 16 amino acids. The germline CDR1 and CDR2 sequences are SGHNT and YENEEA.

V and J are TRBV19 and TRBJ2-4; possible D gene TRBD1, 5 bases. From germline, CDR1 is LNHDA and CDR2 SQIVND (reference sequence). The V and J ends lost 10 bases and 3 bases respectively, with 28 bases between them. This CDR3 spans 18 amino acids. In DNA, the CDR3 is TGTGCCACCTCACAGGCCGACGAGCCGGGTTTGGGCAAAAACATTCAGTACTTC. This encodes CATSQADEPGLGKNIQYF.